This T cell receptor beta chain came from a study of blood T cell dynamics during melanoma immunotherapy. TCRdb's table, derived via immunoSEQ multiplex PCR, lists solely in-frame clones and lacks some. The sample lists several thousand clones, roughly 85% occurring once. Time point meaning: week 3, after first cycle of checkpoint inhibitor. V lost 2 bases to trimming and J lost 7 bases, with 9 bases between them. The germline gives CDR1 SGHVS, CDR2 FNYEAQ. This CDR3 spans 13 amino acids. This chain connects TRBV7-6 to TRBJ1-5; weak D call: TRBD1 (6 bases). This material consisted of blood, taken from a patient treated with checkpoint blockade. The source is a human donor with melanoma. The chain's CDR3 is CASSLRGGQPQHF. For the CDR3, the DNA is TGTGCCAGCAGCTTAAGGGGGGGACAGCCCCAGCATTTT.